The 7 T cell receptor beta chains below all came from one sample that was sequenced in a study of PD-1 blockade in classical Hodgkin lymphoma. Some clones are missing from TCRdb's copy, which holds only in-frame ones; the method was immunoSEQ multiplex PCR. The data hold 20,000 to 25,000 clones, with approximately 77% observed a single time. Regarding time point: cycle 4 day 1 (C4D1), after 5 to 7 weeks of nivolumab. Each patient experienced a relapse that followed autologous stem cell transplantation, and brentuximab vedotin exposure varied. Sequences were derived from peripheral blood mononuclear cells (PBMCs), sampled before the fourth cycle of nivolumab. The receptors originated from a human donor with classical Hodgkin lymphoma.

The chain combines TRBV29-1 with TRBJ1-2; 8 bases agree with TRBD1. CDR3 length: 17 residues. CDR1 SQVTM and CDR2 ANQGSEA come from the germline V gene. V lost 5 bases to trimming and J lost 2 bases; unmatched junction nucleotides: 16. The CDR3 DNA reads TGCAGCGTTCAAGGGTTTACGACAGGGGCCCTCAACTATGGCTACACCTTC. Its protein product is CSVQGFTTGALNYGYTF.

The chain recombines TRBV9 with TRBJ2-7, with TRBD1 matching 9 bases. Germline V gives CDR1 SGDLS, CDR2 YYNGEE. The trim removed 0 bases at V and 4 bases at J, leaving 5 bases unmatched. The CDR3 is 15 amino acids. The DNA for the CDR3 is TGTGCCAGCAGCGTAGGGGGACAGGGTAGTTACGAGCAGTACTTC. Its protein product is CASSVGGQGSYEQYF.

The CDR3 here is CASTSAGNTEAFF. The CDR3 DNA is TGTGCCAGCACTTCCGCAGGGAACACTGAAGCTTTCTTT. The chain recombines TRBV6-1 with TRBJ1-1; D is undetermined. The length of the CDR3 is 13 residues. The germline gives CDR1 MNHNS, CDR2 SASEGT. Trimming took 7 bases from V and 1 from J, leaving 10 bases between them.

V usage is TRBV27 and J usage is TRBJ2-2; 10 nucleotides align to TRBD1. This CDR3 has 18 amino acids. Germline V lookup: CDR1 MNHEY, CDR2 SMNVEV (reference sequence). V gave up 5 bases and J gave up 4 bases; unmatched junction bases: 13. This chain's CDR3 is CASSAEPGQGTVTGELFF. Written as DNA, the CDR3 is TGTGCCAGCAGTGCCGAACCGGGACAGGGGACCGTCACCGGGGAGCTGTTTTTT.

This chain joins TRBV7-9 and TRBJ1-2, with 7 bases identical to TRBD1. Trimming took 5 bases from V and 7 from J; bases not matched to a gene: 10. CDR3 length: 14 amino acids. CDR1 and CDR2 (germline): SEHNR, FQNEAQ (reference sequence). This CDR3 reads CASSGGGSRTGYTF. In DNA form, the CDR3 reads TGTGCCAGCAGCGGAGGGGGCAGCCGCACTGGCTACACCTTC.

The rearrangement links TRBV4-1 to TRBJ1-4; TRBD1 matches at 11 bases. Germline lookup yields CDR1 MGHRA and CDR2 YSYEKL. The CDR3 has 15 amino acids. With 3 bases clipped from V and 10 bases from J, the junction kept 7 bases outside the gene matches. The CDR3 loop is CASSQGQGELGKLFF. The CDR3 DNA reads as TGCGCCAGCAGCCAGGGACAGGGGGAACTTGGAAAACTGTTTTTT.

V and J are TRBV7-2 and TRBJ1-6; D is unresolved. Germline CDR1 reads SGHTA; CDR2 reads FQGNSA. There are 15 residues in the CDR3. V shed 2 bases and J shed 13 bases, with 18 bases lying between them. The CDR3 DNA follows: TGTGCCAGCAGCTTAAATGAAATGGTTAGGGTTCCCCTCCACTTT. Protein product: CASSLNEMVRVPLHF.